This TCR beta chain originates from a study of early T cells in non-severe SARS-CoV-2 infection. CDR1 MNHNY and CDR2 SVGAGI come from the germline V gene (reference sequence). This CDR3 has 11 amino acids. The V end was cut by 7 bases, the J end by 5 bases, with 5 bases between. Unique molecular identifiers were added to individual cDNA molecules. One entry per CDR3 protein, called by TCRdb with MiXCR from the 5' RACE reads. The sample holds roughly 86,000 distinct CDR3 sequences, about 15% seen once. Study outcomes and limitations: CD4 and private specificities were missed by VDJdb matching, which favored anti-spike CD8 responses.

There are many counts of this clonotype. Its antigen is still unknown. The receptor's source is an adult who was a healthcare worker with PCR-confirmed SARS-CoV-2 infection or an uninfected control (not recorded which). Source material: whole blood. The chain has TRBV6-6 and TRBJ1-4; D is unresolved. CDR3 region: CASTDNEKLFF. DNA for the CDR3: TGTGCCAGCACCGACAATGAAAAACTGTTTTTT.